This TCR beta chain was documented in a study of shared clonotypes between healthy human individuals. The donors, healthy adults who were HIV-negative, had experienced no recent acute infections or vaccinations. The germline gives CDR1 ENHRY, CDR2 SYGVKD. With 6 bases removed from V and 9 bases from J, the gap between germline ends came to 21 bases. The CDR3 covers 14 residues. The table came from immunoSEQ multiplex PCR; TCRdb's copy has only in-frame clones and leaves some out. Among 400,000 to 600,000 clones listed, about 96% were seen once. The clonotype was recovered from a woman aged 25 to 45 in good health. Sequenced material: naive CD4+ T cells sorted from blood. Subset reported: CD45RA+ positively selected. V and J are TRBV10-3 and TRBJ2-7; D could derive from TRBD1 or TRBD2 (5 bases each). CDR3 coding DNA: TGTGCCATCAGCAACCGGGACCGCGTCGATAGGCAGTACTTC. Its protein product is CAISNRDRVDRQYF.